These 9 T cell receptor beta chains came from one sample sequenced in a study of CD8+ T cells in alopecia areata. Following RNA extraction, reverse transcription yielded cDNA that acted as the sequencing template. TCRdb's table, derived via immunoSEQ multiplex PCR, lists solely in-frame clones and lacks some. The sample contains over 100,000 clones, none of them singletons. Material: lesional skin. The receptors come from a C3H/HeJ mouse with alopecia areata. The MHC haplotype of the strain is H2-k.

With respect to this clone: The genes are named according to mouse. CDR3 loop: CASSLPDRGDSDYTF. The part of the CDR3 DNA that was read is TGTGCCAGCTCTCTACCGGACAGGGGTGACTCC. The chain combines TRBV12-1 with TRBJ1-2, with TRBD1 matching 9 bases. Coverage ceases 4 residues before the CDR3 finishes, and the germline J gene fills in the end. CDR1 and CDR2 (germline): SGHSN, HYEKVE. V shed 1 base, J shed 3 bases, and the junction held 5 bases outside the gene matches. This CDR3 contains 15 residues.

This clone came up a few times. Gene names and germline match the mouse. The read stops 4 residues short of the end of the CDR3; the missing end is completed from the germline J gene. The chain recombines TRBV19 with TRBJ2-2, with 10 bases matching TRBD2. The CDR3 is 16 residues long. Unmatched junction bases numbered 2, after V lost 3 bases and J lost 0 bases. Germline CDR1 reads FNHDT; CDR2 reads SITEND (reference sequence). This CDR3 is CASSRLGGTNTGQLYF. Incomplete CDR3 DNA: TGTGCCAGCAGTAGACTGGGGGGCACAAACACCGGG.

About this clone itself: Gene names follow the mouse nomenclature. The CDR3 end lies 4 residues beyond the end of the read and is filled in from the germline J gene. This sequence joins TRBV13-1 and TRBJ2-7; 7 bases fit TRBD1. Germline-derived CDR1 and CDR2 are NSHNY and SYGAGN. This CDR3 contains 14 residues. CDR3 amino acids: CASSDGQGMYEQYF. The part of the CDR3 DNA that was read is TGTGCCAGCAGTGATGGACAGGGAATGTAT.

This clone was counted at least ten times. Translating the DNA gives a protein that differs from the TCRdb entry at residue 13; the protein shown here is that DNA translation. Each gene name is a mouse one. The CDR3 end lies 3 residues beyond the end of the read and is filled in from the germline J gene. This rearrangement joins TRBV13-3 to TRBJ1-3; 10 bases are a match to TRBD1. Losses at the gene ends were 4 bases for V and 2 bases for J; bases not matched to a gene: 6. Germline CDR1 is NNHDY and CDR2 is SYVADS. The CDR3 is 16 residues long. CDR3 DNA, as far as it was read: TGTGCCAGCAGTCCTGGGACAGGGGAACCTGGAAATACG. It translates to CASSPGTGEPGNT. The entire CDR3 protein is CASSPGTGEPGNTLYF. Looking up the rest from reference TRBV13-3 and TRBJ1-3 gives the full variable domain: EAAVTQSPRSKVAVTGGKVTLSCHQTNNHDYMYWYRQDTGHGLRLIHYSYVADSTEKGDIPDGYKASRPSQENFSLILELASLSQTAVYFCASSPGTGEPGNTLYFGEGSRLIVV.

Details on this clone: Germline and genes: mouse. The read halts 4 residues ahead of the CDR3 end, with the missing end drawn from the germline J gene. J is TRBJ1-4 and V is TRBV31; 7 bases map to TRBD1. The germline V gene has CDR1 GKSSPN and CDR2 SITVG. The CDR3 length is 14 residues. With V trimmed by 3 bases and J by 0 bases, 1 base remained unmatched. The CDR3 DNA, read in part, is TGTGCCTGGAGGGGACAGTTTTCCAACGAA. This gives the protein CAWRGQFSNE. The entire CDR3 protein reads CAWRGQFSNERLFF. Full variable domain (rest looked up from reference TRBV31 and TRBJ1-4): AQTIHQWPVAEIKAVGSPLSLGCTIKGKSSPNLYWYWQATGGTLQQLFYSITVGQVESVVQLNLSASRPKDDQFILSTEKLLLSHSGFYLCAWRGQFSNERLFFGHGTKLSVL.

This clone was detected ten times or more. All gene names here are mouse names. The CDR3 is cut off 4 residues early in the read; its end comes from the germline J gene. The rearrangement joins TRBV13-3 to TRBJ2-4, with TRBD2 matching 11 bases. The CDR3 runs 15 residues. Losses at the gene ends were 6 bases for V and 0 bases for J; bases not matched to a gene: 3. CDR1 NNHDY and CDR2 SYVADS come from the germline V gene. The CDR3 here is CASKRDWGSQNTLYF. Incomplete CDR3 DNA: TGTGCCAGCAAAAGGGACTGGGGGAGTCAAAAC.

As for this clone: Mouse names are used for the genes. This CDR3 is CASRAENNERLFF. The sequenced part of the CDR3 DNA is TGTGCCAGCCGCGCAGAAAACAACGAA. This chain links TRBV13-3 with TRBJ1-4; D call uncertain. The CDR3 goes on 4 residues after the read ends, and that part is filled in from the germline J gene. The V end was cut by 7 bases, the J end by 4 bases, with 11 bases between. Germline V gene sequence: CDR1 NNHDY, CDR2 SYVADS. The CDR3 loop spans 13 amino acids.

A note on this clone: Germline and genes here are mouse. The CDR3 is cut off 4 residues early in the read; its end comes from the germline J gene. The chain couples TRBV13-3 to TRBJ1-4; 7 nucleotides align to TRBD1. Germline V gives CDR1 NNHDY, CDR2 SYVADS. This CDR3 has 13 residues. V gave up 3 bases and J gave up 6 bases; unmatched junction bases: 2. CDR3 sequence reads: CASSATGDERLFF. Incomplete CDR3 DNA: TGTGCCAGCAGTGCAACAGGGGACGAA.

This clone was picked up many times. Gene names are the mouse ones. The CDR3 end is not reached by the read, which stops 4 residues before it; the germline J gene fills it in. The V call is TRBV13-3, the J call TRBJ2-3, with 7 bases identical to TRBD1. The CDR3 consists of 16 residues. V lost 0 bases to trimming and J lost 0 bases; unmatched junction nucleotides: 4. Germline CDR1 reads NNHDY; CDR2 reads SYVADS. The chain's CDR3 is CASSDGDSSSAETLYF. CDR3 bases read: TGTGCCAGCAGTGATGGGGACAGTTCTAGTGCAGAA.